This TCR beta chain stems from a study of shared clonotypes between healthy human individuals. Only in-frame clones appear in the TCRdb table, and some are missing; sequencing was by immunoSEQ multiplex PCR. The sample yields a few million clones, more than 80% seen once. This CDR3 contains 15 residues. Trimming removed 0 bases from V and 4 bases from J, with 12 bases in between. The V gene's germline CDR1 is SGHDT and CDR2 YYEEEE. The V gene is TRBV5-6, the J gene TRBJ2-3, with D possibly matching TRBD2 (6 bases). The TCR sequence derives from a man between 18 and 35 years old in good health. The source material was naive CD4+ T cells sorted from blood. Subset described: CD45RA+ positively selected. The chain's CDR3 is CASSLEGRLADTQYF. The CDR3, as DNA: TGTGCCAGCAGCTTGGAAGGGAGGTTGGCAGATACGCAGTATTTT.